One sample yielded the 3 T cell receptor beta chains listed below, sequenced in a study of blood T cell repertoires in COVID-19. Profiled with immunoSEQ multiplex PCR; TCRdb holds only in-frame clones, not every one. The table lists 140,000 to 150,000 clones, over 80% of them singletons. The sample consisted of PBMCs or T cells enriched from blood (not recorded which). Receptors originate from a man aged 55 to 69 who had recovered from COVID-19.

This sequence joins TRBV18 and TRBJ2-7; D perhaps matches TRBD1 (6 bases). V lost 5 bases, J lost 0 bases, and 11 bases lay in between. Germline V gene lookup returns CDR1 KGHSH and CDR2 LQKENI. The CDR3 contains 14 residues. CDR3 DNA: TGTGCCAGCTCATCGGGACACTCCTCCTACGAGCAGTACTTC. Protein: CASSSGHSSYEQYF.

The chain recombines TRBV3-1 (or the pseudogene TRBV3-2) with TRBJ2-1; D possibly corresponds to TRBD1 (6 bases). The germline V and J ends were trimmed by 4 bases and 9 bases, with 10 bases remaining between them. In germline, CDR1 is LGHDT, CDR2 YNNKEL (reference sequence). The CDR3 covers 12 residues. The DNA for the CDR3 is TGTGCCAGCAGCCCAGGGGTGGGTGAGCAGTTCTTC. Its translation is CASSPGVGEQFF.

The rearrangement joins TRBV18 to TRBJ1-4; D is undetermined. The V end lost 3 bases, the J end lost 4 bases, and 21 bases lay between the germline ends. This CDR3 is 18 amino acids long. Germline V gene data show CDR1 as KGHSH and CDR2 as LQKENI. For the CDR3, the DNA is TGTGCCAGCTCACCGCGTCCACGTCTTGAAACTGATAATGAAAAACTGTTTTTT. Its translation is CASSPRPRLETDNEKLFF. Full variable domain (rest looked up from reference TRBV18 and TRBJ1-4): NAGVMQNPRHLVRRRGQEARLRCSPMKGHSHVYWYRQLPEEGLKFMVYLQKENIIDESGMPKERFSAEFPKEGPSILRIQQVVRGDSAAYFCASSPRPRLETDNEKLFFGSGTQLSVL.